What follows are 3 T cell receptor beta chains derived from one specimen sequenced in a study of blood T cell repertoires in COVID-19. The repertoire was sequenced with immunoSEQ multiplex PCR; TCRdb's copy has only in-frame clones and lacks some. This sample has around 200,000 clones, with around 85% found just once. The material sequenced was peripheral blood. These receptors came from a person between 65 and 79 years old with COVID-19, enrolled during active disease.

This sequence joins TRBV20-1 and TRBJ2-1, with a possible D match to TRBD2 (5 bases). The CDR3 is 14 amino acids. Germline lookup yields CDR1 DFQATT and CDR2 SNEGSKA (reference sequence). Deletions cut 3 bases from V and 8 bases from J, with 17 bases between. The CDR3 bases are TGCAGTGCTAGTCGGCGGGCCTTGGCTCATGAGCAGTTCTTC. Protein sequence: CSASRRALAHEQFF.

This clone appeared a few times. The V and J genes are TRBV6-1 and TRBJ1-6; possibly TRBD1 for D (6 bases). The V and J ends lost 3 bases and 10 bases respectively, with 13 bases between them. Germline V gene data show CDR1 as MNHNS and CDR2 as SASEGT. The CDR3 sequence is 14 residues long. CDR3 DNA sequence: TGTGCCAGCAGTGATGCACAGGGATGGTCACCCCTCCACTTT. It is translated as CASSDAQGWSPLHF.

This chain connects TRBV7-2 to TRBJ1-2, with D possibly being TRBD1 (6 bases). V was shortened by 5 bases and J by 0 bases, with 16 bases between the two germline ends. Germline V lookup: CDR1 SGHTA, CDR2 FQGNSA. There are 16 residues in the CDR3. CDR3 loop: CASSASTGLANYGYTF. CDR3 sequence (DNA): TGTGCCAGCAGCGCGTCCACAGGGTTAGCTAACTATGGCTACACCTTC.